These 10 T cell receptor beta chains came from one sample sequenced in a study of cytomegalovirus exposure and HLA in healthy donors. Primers for the PCR totalled 60 Vbeta and 13 Jbeta. Only in-frame clones appear in the TCRdb table, and some are missing; sequencing was by immunoSEQ multiplex PCR. The repertoire includes roughly 120,000 clones, around 77% of them detected once, and 5% to 6.5% sits in the top ten. The sequenced sample was PBMCs. The receptor set was obtained from a young man in good health and CMV-seronegative.

The chain links TRBV4-3 to TRBJ2-1, with 14 bases that match TRBD2. The CDR3 has 17 residues. The trim removed 3 bases at V and 0 bases at J, leaving 1 base unmatched. CDR1 and CDR2 (germline): LGHNA, YSLEER. CDR3 coding DNA: TGCGCCAGCAGCCAGGGACTAGCGGGAGCCTCCTACAATGAGCAGTTCTTC. Amino acid sequence: CASSQGLAGASYNEQFF.

This rearrangement joins TRBV28 to TRBJ2-2; 9 nucleotides align to TRBD1. Germline V gene data show CDR1 as MDHEN and CDR2 as SYDVKM. The CDR3 totals 14 residues. With 5 bases clipped from V and 9 bases from J, the junction kept 7 bases outside the gene matches. The CDR3 sequence: CASSTGTGSRELFF. The DNA of the CDR3 is TGTGCCAGCAGTACGGGGACAGGGTCCAGGGAGCTGTTTTTT.

The J gene is TRBJ1-3, the V gene TRBV19; tentative D call: TRBD1 (6 bases). Germline CDR1 reads LNHDA; CDR2 reads SQIVND (reference sequence). Trimming stripped 6 bases from V and 0 bases from J, with 12 bases between. The CDR3 length is 15 residues. The CDR3 DNA reads as TGTGCCAGTAGCCCTCAGGGGTACTCTGGAAACACCATATATTTT. Protein sequence: CASSPQGYSGNTIYF.

This clone appeared a single time. An end of the junction differs from the germline gene, which may be a read error. The same CDR3 also results from other DNA sequences found in this sample. The V and J genes are TRBV5-1 and TRBJ1-1; 7 nucleotides line up with TRBD1. Germline values: CDR1 SGHRS, CDR2 YFSETQ. This CDR3 has 14 amino acids. This CDR3 reads CASSLGQTNTEAFF. CDR3 nucleotide sequence: TGCGCCAGCAGTTTGGGACAGACAAACACTGAAGCTTTCTTT.

The genes are TRBV5-1 and TRBJ2-7; 7 positions agree with TRBD1. Germline CDR1 is SGHRS and CDR2 is YFSETQ. The CDR3 has 14 residues. Trimming cost V 5 bases and J 5 bases; bases outside gene matches: 10. The CDR3 here is CASRPQTGSDEQYF. The DNA of the CDR3 is TGCGCCAGCAGGCCTCAGACAGGGTCCGACGAGCAGTACTTC.

V and J are TRBV18 and TRBJ1-1, with 8 bases aligning to TRBD1. Germline CDR1 KGHSH, CDR2 LQKENI. CDR3 length: 13 residues. The trim removed 5 bases at V and 8 bases at J, leaving 7 bases unmatched. CDR3 bases: TGTGCCAGCTCAGTACCCCGGGACAGGGAAGCTTTCTTT. Translation gives CASSVPRDREAFF.

This clone was observed a few times. This chain uses TRBV5-4 with TRBJ2-4; 10 bases align to TRBD1. In germline, CDR1 is SGHNT, CDR2 YYREEE (reference sequence). V shed 3 bases and J 9 bases; nucleotides not matched to a gene: 12. The CDR3 loop spans 16 amino acids. The CDR3 region has the DNA TGTGCCAGCAGCTACGACAGGGGGCTTAGTGTAGGCATTCAGTACTTC. Translated: CASSYDRGLSVGIQYF.

The chain recombines TRBV5-1 with TRBJ1-4; 8 bases map to TRBD1. Trimming at V came to 4 bases and at J to 8 bases, leaving 1 base not matched to a gene. CDR1 and CDR2 (germline): SGHRS, YFSETQ. CDR3 length equals 12 residues. The CDR3 DNA follows: TGCGCCAGCAGCGGGACAGGCGAAAAACTGTTTTTT. Translation gives CASSGTGEKLFF.

The CDR3 sequence: CAHQQGIGGYTF. For the CDR3, the DNA is TGTGCCCACCAACAGGGAATTGGTGGCTACACCTTC. This chain joins TRBV30 and TRBJ1-2, with a weak D call TRBD1 (6 bases). The germline CDR1 and CDR2 sequences are GTSNPN and SVGIG (reference sequence). The CDR3 is 12 residues long. The V gene lost 8 bases and the J gene lost 7 bases, with 17 bases spanning the gap.

The rearrangement links TRBV5-1 to TRBJ2-3; D is possibly TRBD2 (6 bases). The CDR3 spans 14 residues. The V end lost 3 bases, the J end lost 1 base, and 9 bases lay between the germline ends. Germline CDR1 SGHRS, CDR2 YFSETQ. Here the CDR3 DNA reads TGCGCCAGCAGCTGGGGGACTGGCACAGATACGCAGTATTTT. Protein: CASSWGTGTDTQYF.